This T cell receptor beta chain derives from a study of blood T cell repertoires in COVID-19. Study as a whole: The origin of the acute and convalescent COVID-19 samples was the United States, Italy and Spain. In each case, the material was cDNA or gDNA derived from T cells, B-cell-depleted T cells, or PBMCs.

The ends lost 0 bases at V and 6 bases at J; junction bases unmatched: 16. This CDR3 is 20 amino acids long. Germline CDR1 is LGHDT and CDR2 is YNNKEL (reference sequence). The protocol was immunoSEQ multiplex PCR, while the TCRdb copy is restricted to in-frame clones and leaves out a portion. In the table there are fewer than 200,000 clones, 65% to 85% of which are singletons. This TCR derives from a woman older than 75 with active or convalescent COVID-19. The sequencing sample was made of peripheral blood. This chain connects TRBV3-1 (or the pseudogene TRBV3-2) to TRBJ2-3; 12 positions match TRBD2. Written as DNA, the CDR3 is TGTGCCAGCAGCCAAGAAACTACCGCACTAGCGGGGGGCCTGGGGGATACGCAGTATTTT. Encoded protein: CASSQETTALAGGLGDTQYF.